Shown below are 30 T cell receptor beta chains from a single sample sequenced in a study of blood T cell repertoires in COVID-19. Assay: immunoSEQ multiplex PCR; the TCRdb copy retains only in-frame clones and omits some. The table records roughly 330,000 clones, around 87% of them present only once. Sequencing was done on a sample of PBMCs or T cells enriched from blood (not recorded which). The source of these receptors is a woman in her twenties or thirties who had recovered from COVID-19.

The rearrangement joins TRBV5-6 to TRBJ2-3, with a tentative D call TRBD1 (6 bases). CDR1 SGHDT and CDR2 YYEEEE come from the germline V gene. This CDR3 spans 16 amino acids. Trimming pared 4 bases from V and 0 bases from J, leaving 15 bases between. CDR3 in amino acids: CASSPQTGSSTDTQYF. The CDR3 region has the DNA TGTGCCAGCAGCCCGCAGACAGGCTCTAGCACAGATACGCAGTATTTT.

This clone has a single count. V usage is TRBV7-6 and J usage is TRBJ2-5; D is ambiguous. V gave up 4 bases and J gave up 11 bases, with 17 bases separating them. The CDR3 contains 13 residues. Germline assignment: CDR1 SGHVS and CDR2 FNYEAQ. The CDR3, as DNA: TGTGCCAGCAGCTCCCGGAACGACCAGGCTCAGTACTTC. Its translation is CASSSRNDQAQYF. The variable domain in full, with the rest retrieved from reference TRBV7-6 and TRBJ2-5, is GAGVSQSPRYKVTKRGQDVALRCDPISGHVSLYWYRQALGQGPEFLTYFNYEAQQDKSGLPNDRFSAERPEGSISTLTIQRTEQRDSAMYRCASSSRNDQAQYFGPGTRLLVL.

The genes are TRBV19 and TRBJ1-1, with 8 bases matching TRBD1. Germline V CDR1 and CDR2: LNHDA, SQIVND (reference sequence). V was pared by 3 bases and J by 8 bases, with 11 bases of the junction left unmatched. The CDR3 is 15 amino acids. CDR3 sequence: CASSIPGGAWSEAFF. CDR3 sequence (DNA): TGTGCCAGTAGTATTCCAGGGGGCGCATGGTCCGAAGCTTTCTTT.

The chain combines TRBV5-1 with TRBJ2-7; tentative D call: TRBD2 (6 bases). This CDR3 is built from 14 residues. Trimming cost V 4 bases and J 1 base, with 12 bases left between them. Germline V lookup: CDR1 SGHRS, CDR2 YFSETQ. The CDR3 nucleotides read TGCGCCAGCAGCCAACTCGGGAGTTCCTACGAGCAGTACTTC. It translates to CASSQLGSSYEQYF.

The chain employs TRBV4-1 and TRBJ2-3; 8 bases are shared with TRBD2. Trimming cost V 3 bases and J 6 bases; bases outside gene matches: 17. Germline-derived CDR1 and CDR2 are MGHRA and YSYEKL. This CDR3 spans 18 amino acids. Here the CDR3 reads CASSQVPGLGEFSDTQYF. The CDR3 region has the DNA TGCGCCAGCAGCCAGGTCCCGGGACTAGGGGAGTTCAGCGATACGCAGTATTTT.

This chain links TRBV30 with TRBJ1-6; a possible D gene is TRBD1 (6 bases). The germline V gene encodes CDR1 GTSNPN and CDR2 SVGIG (reference sequence). The CDR3 has 14 amino acids. Trimming cost V 5 bases and J 7 bases, with 15 bases left between them. The CDR3 nucleotides read TGTGCCTGGGGTACAGGGACGAGGAATTCACCCCTCCACTTT. Its translation is CAWGTGTRNSPLHF.

The genes are TRBV5-4 and TRBJ2-5; 9 nucleotides line up with TRBD1. The germline gives CDR1 SGHNT, CDR2 YYREEE (reference sequence). The ends lost 4 bases at V and 4 bases at J; junction bases unmatched: 8. CDR3 length: 15 residues. The DNA of the CDR3 is TGTGCCAGCAGCCCTCGGACAGGGGAAATAGAGACCCAGTACTTC. Residues: CASSPRTGEIETQYF.

The chain joins TRBV6-5 to TRBJ1-5, with a possible D match to TRBD1 (5 bases). V was pared by 4 bases and J by 6 bases, with 10 bases between. The CDR3 totals 13 residues. Germline CDR1 and CDR2: MNHEY and SVGAGI. CDR3 bases: TGTGCCAGCAGTTCGCAGGGTTTTCAGCCCCAGCATTTT. Protein: CASSSQGFQPQHF.

The chain employs TRBV7-9 and TRBJ1-1, with TRBD1 as a possible D gene (6 bases). Germline CDR1 and CDR2: SEHNR and FQNEAQ (reference sequence). The CDR3 runs to 16 residues. With 5 bases removed from V and 4 bases from J, the gap between germline ends came to 20 bases. In nucleotides, the CDR3 is TGTGCCAGCAGCCCTTTACTACAGGGAGTGATCACTGAAGCTTTCTTT. Residues: CASSPLLQGVITEAFF.

In its sample, this clone was seen a few times. The genes are TRBV6-5 and TRBJ1-2, with 7 bases identical to TRBD1. With V trimmed by 7 bases and J by 5 bases, 13 bases remained unmatched. CDR3 length: 15 residues. Germline V lookup: CDR1 MNHEY, CDR2 SVGAGI. The CDR3 DNA follows: TGTGCCAGCATGTCTGGGGACAGCGCGCTTTATGGCTACACCTTC. Translated: CASMSGDSALYGYTF.

The chain joins TRBV28 to TRBJ1-2; TRBD1 might be the D (5 bases). The germline CDR1 and CDR2 sequences are MDHEN and SYDVKM. This CDR3 spans 13 amino acids. Trimming took 2 bases from V and 5 from J, leaving 9 bases between them. CDR3 bases: TGTGCCAGCAGTTTAGTCAGGGTGTATGGCTACACCTTC. Its protein product is CASSLVRVYGYTF.

The J gene is TRBJ1-5, the V gene TRBV19, with 9 bases aligning to TRBD1. The CDR3 length is 20 residues. V lost 1 base and J lost 0; bases outside the gene matches: 13. Germline CDR1 and CDR2: LNHDA and SQIVND (reference sequence). CDR3 protein: CASSIAFDRGGRDSNQPQHF. The CDR3 bases are TGTGCCAGTAGTATAGCTTTTGACAGGGGGGGTCGGGATAGCAATCAGCCCCAGCATTTT.

The chain is built from TRBV5-5 and TRBJ1-2; TRBD1 is a possible D gene (5 bases). Germline-derived CDR1 and CDR2 are SGHKS and YYEKEE (reference sequence). Trimming removed 1 base at V and 4 bases at J, with 11 bases between. This CDR3 spans 14 amino acids. CDR3 bases: TGTGCCAGCAGCTTGAGTTGGGGCACCTATGGCTACACCTTC. This codes for CASSLSWGTYGYTF.

This chain links TRBV19 with TRBJ2-5; D may be TRBD1 (5 bases). Germline V gene sequence: CDR1 LNHDA, CDR2 SQIVND (reference sequence). With 5 bases removed from V and 2 bases from J, the gap between germline ends came to 15 bases. The CDR3 consists of 15 residues. DNA of the CDR3: TGTGCCAGTAGTCCCCTCGTAGGGGCACAAGAGACCCAGTACTTC. Translation gives CASSPLVGAQETQYF.

The chain couples TRBV5-1 to TRBJ1-2; 7 bases match TRBD1. Germline CDR1 SGHRS, CDR2 YFSETQ. The CDR3 sequence is 13 residues long. Trimming took 2 bases from V and 4 from J; bases not matched to a gene: 2. As DNA, the CDR3 is TGCGCCAGCAGCTTAGGGACAGTCTATGGCTACACCTTC. Protein sequence: CASSLGTVYGYTF.

The chain has TRBV3-1 (or the pseudogene TRBV3-2) and TRBJ1-5; 9 positions match TRBD1. Looked up from germline, CDR1 is LGHDT and CDR2 is YNNKEL (reference sequence). The CDR3 spans 13 residues. J gave up 9 bases and V 4 bases, and 4 bases lay outside the gene matches. Written as DNA, the CDR3 is TGTGCCAGCAGCCTAGGACAGGGGCCGCCCCAGCATTTT. It yields the protein CASSLGQGPPQHF.

The chain is built from TRBV5-1 and TRBJ2-3; 13 nucleotides line up with TRBD2. Trimming removed 3 bases from V and 3 bases from J; junction bases left unmatched: 7. Germline V gene lookup returns CDR1 SGHRS and CDR2 YFSETQ. CDR3 length: 17 amino acids. The CDR3 sequence: CASSSTGLAGVTDTQYF. The CDR3 DNA reads TGCGCCAGCAGCTCCACCGGACTAGCGGGGGTGACAGATACGCAGTATTTT.

V and J are TRBV19 and TRBJ1-6, with D maybe TRBD1 (6 bases). Germline-derived CDR1 and CDR2 are LNHDA and SQIVND (reference sequence). V shed 2 bases and J shed 7 bases, with 12 bases lying between them. The CDR3 has 15 amino acids. CDR3 bases: TGTGCCAGTAGTATACAGGGGAATGGAAATTCACCCCTCCACTTT. It is translated as CASSIQGNGNSPLHF.

This clone occurred once. V gene TRBV27 combines with J gene TRBJ1-4; 7 bases are a match to TRBD1. V was clipped by 5 bases and J by 8 bases; unmatched bases: 14. The V gene's germline CDR1 is MNHEY and CDR2 SMNVEV (reference sequence). This CDR3 spans 16 amino acids. The CDR3 here is CASSTETGNPNEKLFF. CDR3 DNA: TGTGCCAGCAGTACGGAGACAGGGAATCCCAACGAAAAACTGTTTTTT.

This chain joins TRBV15 and TRBJ1-2; 8 bases map to TRBD1. Trimming cost V 0 bases and J 8 bases; bases outside gene matches: 8. The CDR3 covers 15 residues. From germline, CDR1 is LNHNV and CDR2 YYDKDF (reference sequence). CDR3 in DNA: TGTGCCACCAGCAGAGATAAGTGGACAGGGAACGGCTACACCTTC. This gives the protein CATSRDKWTGNGYTF.

This chain connects TRBV7-3 to TRBJ2-3; D is perhaps TRBD1 (5 bases). Trimming removed 5 bases from V and 4 bases from J, with 10 bases in between. Germline V gene data show CDR1 as SGHTA and CDR2 as FQGTGA. The CDR3 spans 13 residues. The CDR3 bases are TGTGCCAGCAGCCCATCAGGGCCAGATACGCAGTATTTT. This gives the protein CASSPSGPDTQYF.

V and J are TRBV2 and TRBJ2-7; weak D call: TRBD1 (5 bases). The V gene's germline CDR1 is SNHLY and CDR2 FYNNEI. This CDR3 contains 14 residues. The V gene lost 7 bases and the J gene lost 5 bases, with 18 bases spanning the gap. The CDR3, as DNA: TGTGCCAGCACAGATACAGGACCAAGGGACGAGCAGTACTTC. This sequence encodes CASTDTGPRDEQYF.

The chain is built from TRBV5-5 and TRBJ1-5; 8 bases are shared with TRBD1. The CDR3 length is 15 residues. V gave up 4 bases and J gave up 7 bases; unmatched junction bases: 10. Germline V lookup: CDR1 SGHKS, CDR2 YYEKEE (reference sequence). CDR3 in amino acids: CASSPRTGLGQPQHF. CDR3 DNA: TGTGCCAGCAGCCCCCGGACAGGGCTGGGACAGCCCCAGCATTTT.

This clone has only one observation. This chain connects TRBV7-9 to TRBJ2-3, with a weak D call TRBD1 (6 bases). The CDR3 totals 14 residues. Germline loops: CDR1 SEHNR, CDR2 FQNEAQ (reference sequence). Trimming cost V 3 bases and J 5 bases, with 12 bases left between them. The CDR3 region has the DNA TGTGCCAGCAGCTTGCACAGGGAAATAGATACGCAGTATTTT. This encodes CASSLHREIDTQYF.

The rearrangement links TRBV4-3 to TRBJ1-4; D call uncertain. The CDR3 covers 14 residues. Deletions cut 3 bases from V and 8 bases from J, with 13 bases between. CDR1 is LGHNA, CDR2 YSLEER, per germline. CDR3 amino acids: CASSQRASSEKLFF. CDR3 bases: TGCGCCAGCAGCCAGAGGGCAAGTAGCGAAAAACTGTTTTTT.

J is TRBJ2-5 and V is TRBV2; TRBD2 might be the D (5 bases). The CDR3 loop spans 12 amino acids. Germline CDR1 SNHLY, CDR2 FYNNEI. V gave up 3 bases and J gave up 4 bases, with 6 bases separating them. CDR3 protein: CASSDRGETQYF. As DNA, the CDR3 is TGTGCCAGCAGTGACCGGGGAGAGACCCAGTACTTC.

The rearrangement uses TRBV3-1 (or the pseudogene TRBV3-2) and TRBJ1-5; D not certain. Trimming shortened V by 1 base and J by 0 bases, and 10 bases separated the two germline ends. CDR1 is LGHDT, CDR2 YNNKEL, per germline (reference sequence). This CDR3 has 16 amino acids. CDR3 sequence reads: CASSQVYGNSNQPQHF. CDR3 in DNA: TGTGCCAGCAGCCAAGTGTACGGGAATAGCAATCAGCCCCAGCATTTT.

The rearrangement joins TRBV4-2 to TRBJ2-1; perhaps TRBD1 as D (6 bases). The V gene lost 4 bases and the J gene lost 8 bases, with 18 bases spanning the gap. Germline lookup yields CDR1 LGHNA and CDR2 YNFKEQ. CDR3 size: 15 residues. CDR3 residues: CASSLRRGWGHEQFF. DNA for the CDR3: TGTGCCAGCAGCCTCCGACGGGGCTGGGGGCATGAGCAGTTCTTC.

The CDR3 protein is CASSFNIQGYSPLHF. The CDR3 DNA sequence: TGTGCCAGCAGCTTTAATATCCAGGGATATTCACCCCTCCACTTT. V gene TRBV5-6 combines with J gene TRBJ1-6; D might be TRBD1 (5 bases). Trimming removed 2 bases at V and 8 bases at J, with 14 bases between. The CDR3 runs to 15 residues. Germline V gene lookup returns CDR1 SGHDT and CDR2 YYEEEE. Complete variable domain (other parts from reference TRBV5-6 and TRBJ1-6): DAGVTQSPTHLIKTRGQQVTLRCSPKSGHDTVSWYQQALGQGPQFIFQYYEEEERQRGNFPDRFSGHQFPNYSSELNVNALLLGDSALYLCASSFNIQGYSPLHFGNGTRLTVT.

This chain connects TRBV28 to TRBJ1-6, with 7 positions matching TRBD1. Germline V gene sequence: CDR1 MDHEN, CDR2 SYDVKM. Trimming cost V 5 bases and J 7 bases; bases outside gene matches: 8. CDR3 length: 15 amino acids. This chain's CDR3 is CASSPTGTENSPLHF. Here the CDR3 DNA reads TGTGCCAGCAGTCCAACCGGGACAGAGAATTCACCCCTCCACTTT.